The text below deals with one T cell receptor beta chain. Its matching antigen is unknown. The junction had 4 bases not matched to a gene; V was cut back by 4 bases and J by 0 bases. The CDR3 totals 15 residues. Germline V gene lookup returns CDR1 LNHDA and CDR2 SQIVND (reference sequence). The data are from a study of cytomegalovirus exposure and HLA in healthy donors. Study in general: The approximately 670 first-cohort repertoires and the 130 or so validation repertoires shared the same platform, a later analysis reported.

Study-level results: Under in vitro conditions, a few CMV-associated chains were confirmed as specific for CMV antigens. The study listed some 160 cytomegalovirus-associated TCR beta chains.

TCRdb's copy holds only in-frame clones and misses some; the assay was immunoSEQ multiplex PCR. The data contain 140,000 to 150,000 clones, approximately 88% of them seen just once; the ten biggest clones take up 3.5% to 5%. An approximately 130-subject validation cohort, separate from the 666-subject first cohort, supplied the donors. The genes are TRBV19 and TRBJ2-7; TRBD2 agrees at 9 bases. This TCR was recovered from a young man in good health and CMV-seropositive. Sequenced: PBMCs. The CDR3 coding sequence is TGTGCCAGTAGTACAGCGGGAGGCCCCTCCTACGAGCAGTACTTC. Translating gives CASSTAGGPSYEQYF. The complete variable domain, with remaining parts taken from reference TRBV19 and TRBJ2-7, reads DGGITQSPKYLFRKEGQNVTLSCEQNLNHDAMYWYRQDPGQGLRLIYYSQIVNDFQKGDIAEGYSVSREKKESFPLTVTSAQKNPTAFYLCASSTAGGPSYEQYFGPGTRLTVT.